What follows are 8 T cell receptor beta chains derived from one specimen sequenced in a study of neoadjuvant anti-PD-1 for oral cavity cancer. Time point described: after neoadjuvant nivolumab, at surgical resection. Profiling relied on immunoSEQ multiplex PCR, and the TCRdb table lists in-frame clones only, not all of them. The repertoire holds around 70,000 clones, with around 84% as singletons. The sample was PBMCs, taken after nivolumab (anti-PD-1) treatment. All receptors come from a person between 40 and 79 years old with oral cavity squamous cell carcinoma.

CDR3 sequence (DNA): TGTGCCAGCAGGGAGACTAGCGGGAGTGGGGAGCAGTTCTTC. Amino acid sequence: CASRETSGSGEQFF. The J gene is TRBJ2-1, the V gene TRBV6-6; 12 nucleotides align to TRBD2. This CDR3 is 14 amino acids long. Germline V gene sequence: CDR1 MNHNY, CDR2 SVGAGI (reference sequence). V was clipped by 6 bases and J by 10 bases; unmatched bases: 7.

The chain's CDR3 is CSVETGSNEKLFF. In nucleotides, the CDR3 is TGCAGCGTTGAGACAGGAAGTAATGAAAAACTGTTTTTT. The gene calls are TRBV29-1 and TRBJ1-4; D might be TRBD1 (6 bases). Germline V gives CDR1 SQVTM, CDR2 ANQGSEA. Deletions cut 3 bases from V and 4 bases from J, with 9 bases between. This CDR3 region has 13 residues.

The chain carries TRBV10-3 and TRBJ2-1; 8 bases are a match to TRBD1. This CDR3 is 13 amino acids long. Germline CDR1 and CDR2: ENHRY and SYGVKD. The J segment lost 7 bases and the V segment lost 11 bases, leaving 10 bases of the junction unmatched. The CDR3 sequence is CAGGQGSFNEQFF. CDR3 in DNA: TGTGCCGGAGGACAGGGCAGTTTTAATGAGCAGTTCTTC.

V gene TRBV15 combines with J gene TRBJ2-2; D is unclear. Germline assignment: CDR1 LNHNV and CDR2 YYDKDF (reference sequence). Trimming took 5 bases from V and 0 from J, leaving 7 bases between them. The CDR3 loop spans 14 amino acids. The CDR3 sequence is CATSLLPNTGELFF. Written as DNA, the CDR3 is TGTGCCACCAGCCTACTCCCGAACACCGGGGAGCTGTTTTTT.

V usage is TRBV30 and J usage is TRBJ1-1; D is possibly TRBD1 (5 bases). V lost 4 bases and J 1 base, leaving 22 bases between the germline ends. Per germline, CDR1 GTSNPN and CDR2 SVGIG (reference sequence). The CDR3 totals 17 residues. The CDR3 coding sequence is TGTGCCTGGAAGTTCTTGGGCGAACAAAGGGGGAACACTGAAGCTTTCTTT. Its protein product is CAWKFLGEQRGNTEAFF.

The chain has TRBV27 and TRBJ2-7; 7 bases align to TRBD1. The CDR3 covers 12 residues. V shed 6 bases and J 5 bases; nucleotides not matched to a gene: 4. CDR1 MNHEY and CDR2 SMNVEV come from the germline V gene (reference sequence). The CDR3 reads CASSLTGHEQYF. CDR3 nucleotide sequence: TGTGCCAGCAGCCTGACAGGGCACGAGCAGTACTTC.

The chain recombines TRBV10-3 with TRBJ2-2, with 8 bases fitting TRBD1. The CDR3 extends over 20 amino acids. V dropped 3 bases and J dropped 5; count of bases not matched to a gene: 20. Germline-derived CDR1 and CDR2 are ENHRY and SYGVKD. CDR3 DNA: TGTGCCATCAGTGATGAAGGGGACAGGCCGTCCCGCCGACTGACCGGGGAGCTGTTTTTT. Protein: CAISDEGDRPSRRLTGELFF.

The chain's CDR3 is CASNSRLGEQFF. The CDR3 DNA reads TGTGCCAGCAATTCCCGACTCGGTGAGCAGTTCTTC. V is TRBV2 and J is TRBJ2-1; D not certain. Germline CDR1 is SNHLY and CDR2 is FYNNEI. The CDR3 runs to 12 residues. V lost 7 bases, J lost 9 bases, and 13 bases lay in between.